This TCR beta chain was captured by sequencing in a study of HIV-infected children after antiretroviral therapy interruption. Turning to the study itself: Recorded EBV and CMV exposure existed for most children. Interruption-arm samples span weeks 0, 12, interruption end (24 or 48), and about 3 years post-study. In continuous treatment, analyzed samples were from weeks 0, 48 and 150.

This sample's treatment: PENTA 11 planned treatment interruption arm or continuous ART arm. Memory CD8+ CD45RO+ CD45RA- T cells were FACS-sorted from thawed PBMCs. V lost 5 bases, J lost 3 bases, and 5 bases stayed unmatched. The CDR3 runs to 14 residues. The germline V gene encodes CDR1 MNHEY and CDR2 SMNVEV (reference sequence). This clonotype was observed a few times. Unique molecular identifiers were included in an RNA-based 3' RACE TCR library. Using its own MiXCR run on the 3' RACE reads, TCRdb lists one record per CDR3 protein. In the table there are about 15,000 distinct CDR3 sequences, about 3.4% of which are singletons.

The TCR comes from a pool of human donors with HIV. The starting material was CD45RO+ CD8+ T cells from PBMCs, pooled from several time points, obtained from a donor given antiretroviral therapy, either interrupted or continuous. The sample's subset: memory CD8+ CD45RO+ CD45RA- T cells. V gene TRBV27 combines with J gene TRBJ2-7; 9 bases are shared with TRBD1. The DNA of the CDR3 is TGTGCCAGCAGTCCCGGACAGGGGCTCTACGAGCAGTACTTC. Translated, it gives CASSPGQGLYEQYF.